This T cell receptor beta chain was identified in a study of a mutant IDH1 vaccine in newly diagnosed glioma. The time point is: baseline, week 1 (first vaccination visit). Treatment indicated: pre-vaccination baseline after standard-of-care therapy. Each of the donors came in with new WHO grade 3 or 4 astrocytomas that were IDH1-mutant and ATRX-lost. Whole-study findings and limits: Pseudoprogression seemed unlinked to shifts in top peripheral T cell clonotypes.

Sequenced by immunoSEQ multiplex PCR; TCRdb stores in-frame clones only, minus some. The profile shows roughly 84,000 clones, 82% of them singletons. The CDR3 has 13 amino acids. Germline loops: CDR1 MNHEY, CDR2 SMNVEV (reference sequence). The germline V and J ends were trimmed by 0 bases and 11 bases, with 14 bases remaining between them. As concerns this clone: As yet, its antigen is unknown.

Sequencing was performed on PBMCs, taken from a glioma patient treated with radiotherapy, temozolomide or both. The TCR comes from a man aged 35-49 years with glioma. Some clones in this sample may be carry-over from other donors' samples. The V call is TRBV27, the J call TRBJ2-7; a weak D match, TRBD1 (5 bases). CDR3 sequence (DNA): TGTGCCAGCAGTTTATCTCCCCGACAGCCGGAGTACTTC. Encoded protein: CASSLSPRQPEYF.